One and the same sample provided the 6 T cell receptor beta chains below, sequenced in a study of early T cells in non-severe SARS-CoV-2 infection (dated by TCRdb to the early 2020s). Library preparation employed 5' RACE. The instrument was a NextSeq 500. TCRdb took the public reads, trimmed them with fastp at Q25, ran MiXCR for clone calling and kept in-frame beta chains. Rows merge per CDR3 protein into single entries with the most common DNA and genes. The table for this sample lists fewer than 30,000 distinct CDR3 sequences; about 4.2% of them were counted only once. The top ten constitute about 4.2% of the sample. The specimen was whole blood. These receptors originate from an adult who was a healthcare worker with PCR-confirmed SARS-CoV-2 infection or an uninfected control (not recorded which).

This clonotype was seen many times. The chain couples TRBV11-2 to TRBJ2-1; D perhaps matches TRBD2 (5 bases). V shed 5 bases and J shed 0 bases, with 8 bases lying between them. Germline CDR1 is SGHAT and CDR2 is FQNNGV. The CDR3 sequence is 14 residues long. The CDR3 region is CASSLGSSYNEQFF. For the CDR3, the DNA is TGTGCCAGCAGCCTGGGGAGCTCCTACAATGAGCAGTTCTTC.

In regard to this clonotype: A much larger clone is a single base away; this may be a read error. The J gene is TRBJ2-4, the V gene TRBV10-2, with D perhaps TRBD1 (6 bases). The CDR3 runs 14 residues. Per germline, CDR1 WSHSY and CDR2 SAAADI. The CDR3 DNA sequence: TGCGGCAGCAGCGAACAGGGACGTCGGGACATTCAGTACTTC. It yields the protein CGSSEQGRRDIQYF.

This clonotype was seen repeatedly, ten times or more. The CDR3, as DNA: TGCAGCGTTGTCAGGGGGAGCAACACTGAAGCTTTCTTT. It yields the protein CSVVRGSNTEAFF. This chain joins TRBV29-1 and TRBJ1-1; 7 nucleotides line up with TRBD1. The CDR3 consists of 13 residues. The germline V gene has CDR1 SQVTM and CDR2 ANQGSEA. The V segment lost 4 bases and the J segment 2 bases; nucleotides outside the gene matches: 4.

Many counts were recorded for this clonotype. The genes are TRBV19 and TRBJ2-6, with D tentatively TRBD1 (7 bases). CDR1 is LNHDA, CDR2 SQIVND, per germline (reference sequence). The CDR3 is 20 residues long. The germline V and J ends were trimmed by 6 bases and 0 bases, with 24 bases remaining between them. CDR3 amino acids: CASRLMEGTAILSGANVLTF. The CDR3 DNA reads TGTGCCAGTAGGTTGATGGAGGGGACAGCAATCCTCTCTGGGGCCAACGTCCTGACTTTC.

There are a few counts of this clonotype. The chain is built from TRBV7-9 and TRBJ2-1, with D perhaps TRBD1 (6 bases). Germline lookup yields CDR1 SEHNR and CDR2 FQNEAQ (reference sequence). The CDR3 contains 13 residues. V was cut by 5 bases and J by 12 bases, with 17 bases left in between. This CDR3 reads CASSPSQGQGQFF. CDR3 nucleotides: TGTGCCAGCAGCCCATCACAGGGTCAGGGGCAGTTCTTC.

This clonotype came up a few times. This chain joins TRBV12-5 and TRBJ2-1; D gene unclear. Germline V gene data show CDR1 as LGHNT and CDR2 as FRNRAP. V lost 4 bases, J lost 2 bases, and 9 bases lay in between. The CDR3 is 14 residues long. The CDR3 DNA sequence: TGTGCTAGTGGTTCTAGTTTCCCCTACAATGAGCAGTTCTTC. Amino acid sequence: CASGSSFPYNEQFF.